Listed here are 2 T cell receptor beta chains from one sample, sequenced in a study of cytomegalovirus exposure and HLA in healthy donors. The PCR contained 60 Vbeta and 13 Jbeta primers. The protocol was immunoSEQ multiplex PCR, while the TCRdb copy is restricted to in-frame clones and leaves out a portion. The sample has around 150,000 clones; 80% are singletons. The specimen sequenced was PBMCs. The receptors come from a man aged 18 to 29 in good health and CMV-seropositive.

This chain joins TRBV10-1 and TRBJ2-7, with 12 bases that match TRBD2. V shed 3 bases, J shed 2 bases, and the junction held 2 bases outside the gene matches. Germline CDR1 WNHNN, CDR2 SYGVQD (reference sequence). The CDR3 is made up of 15 amino acids. The CDR3 region has the DNA TGCGCCAGCAGTGAAGCTAGCGGGAGGGCCTACGAGCAGTACTTC. Translating it yields CASSEASGRAYEQYF.

The V gene is TRBV29-1, the J gene TRBJ2-7, with D unclear. The V end was cut by 3 bases, the J end by 2 bases, with 8 bases between. The length of the CDR3 is 12 residues. In germline, CDR1 is SQVTM, CDR2 ANQGSEA. The CDR3, as DNA: TGCAGCGTTGAGGCGGAACCCTACGAGCAGTACTTC. Encoded protein: CSVEAEPYEQYF.